The 8 T cell receptor beta chains listed next were all sequenced from one sample in a study of cytomegalovirus exposure and HLA in healthy donors. PCR involved 60 Vbeta and 13 Jbeta primers. Data came from immunoSEQ multiplex PCR; TCRdb stores just in-frame clones and leaves some out. The table shows approximately 90,000 clones, with 76% occurring only once. Sample: PBMCs. The source of these receptors is a male donor in good health and CMV-seronegative.

The V gene is TRBV7-8, the J gene TRBJ1-4; no reliable D call. This CDR3 spans 15 amino acids. Deletions cut 1 base from V and 0 bases from J, with 6 bases between. The germline CDR1 and CDR2 sequences are SGHVS and FQNEAQ. CDR3 sequence: CASSLDGSTNEKLFF. DNA of the CDR3: TGTGCCAGCAGCTTAGACGGGTCAACTAATGAAAAACTGTTTTTT.

This clone came up once. The chain carries TRBV6-5 and TRBJ2-3, with D perhaps matching TRBD1 (8 bases). Germline CDR1 MNHEY, CDR2 SVGAGI. V dropped 10 bases and J dropped 1 base, with 15 bases sitting between them. CDR3 length: 14 residues. The CDR3 DNA sequence: TGTGCCACCGCGGGGGACAGGCGCACAGATACGCAGTATTTT. Translating it yields CATAGDRRTDTQYF.

The chain is built from TRBV28 and TRBJ1-1; no clear D gene. This CDR3 has 14 residues. The V gene lost 5 bases and the J gene lost 3 bases, with 13 bases spanning the gap. Germline-derived CDR1 and CDR2 are MDHEN and SYDVKM. The CDR3 here is CASSPQRFYTEAFF. The CDR3 nucleotides read TGTGCCAGCAGTCCTCAGAGGTTTTACACTGAAGCTTTCTTT.

This chain's CDR3 is CASGEQGSSNQPQHF. CDR3 nucleotide sequence: TGTGCCAGCGGAGAACAGGGGTCTAGCAATCAGCCCCAGCATTTT. This chain uses TRBV7-2 with TRBJ1-5, with 7 bases matching TRBD1. The CDR3 has 15 residues. Germline-derived CDR1 and CDR2 are SGHTA and FQGNSA. The V segment lost 8 bases and the J segment 0 bases; nucleotides outside the gene matches: 7.

The chain recombines TRBV7-9 with TRBJ1-4; D might be TRBD1 (6 bases). Germline CDR1 reads SEHNR; CDR2 reads FQNEAQ (reference sequence). V gave up 1 base and J gave up 14 bases, with 11 bases separating them. The CDR3 is 12 amino acids. This CDR3 reads CASSLEDSLLFF. DNA of the CDR3: TGTGCCAGCAGCTTAGAGGACAGTCTCCTGTTTTTT.

This chain connects TRBV5-6 to TRBJ2-7; D may be TRBD2 (5 bases). The CDR3 is 14 amino acids. V was clipped by 1 base and J by 6 bases, with 14 bases between them. Germline CDR1 reads SGHDT; CDR2 reads YYEEEE. The CDR3 coding sequence is TGTGCCAGCAGCTTGTTGGCCGGGGTGAGCGAGCAGTACTTC. It specifies CASSLLAGVSEQYF.

The J gene is TRBJ1-2, the V gene TRBV27; 10 positions agree with TRBD1. V gave up 6 bases and J gave up 5 bases; unmatched junction bases: 9. Germline values: CDR1 MNHEY, CDR2 SMNVEV (reference sequence). The CDR3 is 15 amino acids. DNA for the CDR3: TGTGCCAGCAGGCCACTAGGGGACAGGGGATATGGCTACACCTTC. Protein sequence: CASRPLGDRGYGYTF.

The V and J genes are TRBV28 and TRBJ2-3; perhaps TRBD2 as D (7 bases). Looked up from germline, CDR1 is MDHEN and CDR2 is SYDVKM. This CDR3 comprises 17 residues. The V and J ends lost 7 bases and 1 base respectively, with 21 bases between them. Here the CDR3 reads CASTSMGGAGGTDTQYF. The CDR3 coding sequence is TGTGCCAGCACGTCTATGGGGGGGGCAGGGGGCACAGATACGCAGTATTTT.